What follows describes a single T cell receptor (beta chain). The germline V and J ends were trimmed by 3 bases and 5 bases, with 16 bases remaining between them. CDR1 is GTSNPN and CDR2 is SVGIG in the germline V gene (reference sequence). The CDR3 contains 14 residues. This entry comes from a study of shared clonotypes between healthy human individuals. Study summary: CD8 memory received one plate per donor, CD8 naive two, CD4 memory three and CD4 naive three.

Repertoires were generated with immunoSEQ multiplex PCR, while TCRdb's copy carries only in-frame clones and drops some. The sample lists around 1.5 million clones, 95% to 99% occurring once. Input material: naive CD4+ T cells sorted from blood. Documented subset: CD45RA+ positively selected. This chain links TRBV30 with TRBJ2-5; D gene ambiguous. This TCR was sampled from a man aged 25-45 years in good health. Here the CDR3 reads CAWSRRTAVETQYF. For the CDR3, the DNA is TGTGCCTGGAGCCGCCGTACAGCTGTGGAGACCCAGTACTTC.